Described below is a single T cell receptor (beta chain) sequence and its context. Its antigen is currently unknown. These data come from a study of long-term antiretroviral therapy in people with HIV. General study findings and limits: Diversity rose after ART but stayed below transplant donor controls. It was not possible to obtain data on ART adherence, viral resistance or therapy changes. At every time point, clones expanded before ART dominated the repertoire.

Cryopreserved PBMC samples of roughly 0.95-11 million cells were used for DNA extraction. Investigators performed immunoSEQ version v3.0 at survey level. The data were produced by immunoSEQ multiplex PCR, yet TCRdb's version contains in-frame clones alone and is incomplete. The data hold some 29,000 clones, with about 93% observed a single time. The sequence came from a man in his forties with HIV. The sample here was unsorted PBMCs, taken 6.2 years after starting antiretroviral therapy.

The CDR3 sequence: CSVGQATGELFF. CDR3 DNA: TGCAGCGTCGGACAGGCCACCGGGGAGCTGTTTTTT. This chain connects TRBV29-1 to TRBJ2-2, with 7 bases aligning to TRBD1. CDR1 is SQVTM and CDR2 is ANQGSEA in the germline V gene. CDR3 length: 12 residues. J gave up 4 bases and V 6 bases, and 2 bases lay outside the gene matches.